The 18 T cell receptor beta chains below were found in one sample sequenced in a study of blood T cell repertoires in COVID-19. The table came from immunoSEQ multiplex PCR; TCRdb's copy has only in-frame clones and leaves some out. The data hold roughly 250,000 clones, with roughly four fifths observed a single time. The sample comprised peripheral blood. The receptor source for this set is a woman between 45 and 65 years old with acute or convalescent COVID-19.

The CDR3 protein is CASSLVSEQYF. The CDR3 DNA sequence: TGTGCCAGCAGCTTAGTTAGCGAGCAGTACTTC. The chain has TRBV11-2 and TRBJ2-7; D call uncertain. The V gene's germline CDR1 is SGHAT and CDR2 FQNNGV. This CDR3 spans 11 amino acids. Trimming removed 1 base at V and 6 bases at J, with 4 bases between.

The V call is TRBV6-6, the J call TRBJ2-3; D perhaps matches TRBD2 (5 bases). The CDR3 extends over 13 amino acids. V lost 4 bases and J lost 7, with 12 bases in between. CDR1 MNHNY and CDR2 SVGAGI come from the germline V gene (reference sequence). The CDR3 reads CASSSFGGYTQYF. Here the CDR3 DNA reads TGTGCCAGCAGTTCCTTTGGAGGATATACGCAGTATTTT.

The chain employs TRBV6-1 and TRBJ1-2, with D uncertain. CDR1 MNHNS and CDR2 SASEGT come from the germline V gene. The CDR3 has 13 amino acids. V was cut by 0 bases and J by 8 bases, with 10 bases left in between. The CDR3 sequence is CASSEATARGYTF. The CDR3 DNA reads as TGTGCCAGCAGTGAAGCCACAGCACGGGGCTACACCTTC.

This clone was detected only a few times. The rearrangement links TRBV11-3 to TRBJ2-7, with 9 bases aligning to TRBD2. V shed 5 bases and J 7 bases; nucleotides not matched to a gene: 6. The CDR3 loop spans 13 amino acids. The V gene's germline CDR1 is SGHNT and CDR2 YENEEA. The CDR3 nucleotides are TGTGCCAGCAGCCGCGTTGCGGGAGGGGAGCAGTACTTC. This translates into CASSRVAGGEQYF.

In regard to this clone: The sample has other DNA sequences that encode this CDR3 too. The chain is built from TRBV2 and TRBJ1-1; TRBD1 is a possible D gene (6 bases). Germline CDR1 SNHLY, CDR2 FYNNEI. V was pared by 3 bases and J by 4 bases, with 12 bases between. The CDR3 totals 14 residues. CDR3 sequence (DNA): TGTGCCAGCAGTGAGCTTGGGGGCGGCACTGAAGCTTTCTTT. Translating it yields CASSELGGGTEAFF.

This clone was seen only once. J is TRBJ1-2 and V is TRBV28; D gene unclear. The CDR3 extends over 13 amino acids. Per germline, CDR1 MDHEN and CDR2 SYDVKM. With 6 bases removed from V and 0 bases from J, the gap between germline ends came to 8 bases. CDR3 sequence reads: CASRTGANYGYTF. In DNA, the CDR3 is TGTGCCAGCAGAACGGGAGCTAACTATGGCTACACCTTC.

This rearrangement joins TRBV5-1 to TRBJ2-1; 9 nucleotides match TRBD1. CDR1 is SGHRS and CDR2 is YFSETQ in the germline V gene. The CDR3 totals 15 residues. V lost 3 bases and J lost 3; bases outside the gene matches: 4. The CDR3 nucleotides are TGCGCCAGCAGCTCTAAGACAGGGGGCTACAATGAGCAGTTCTTC. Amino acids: CASSSKTGGYNEQFF.

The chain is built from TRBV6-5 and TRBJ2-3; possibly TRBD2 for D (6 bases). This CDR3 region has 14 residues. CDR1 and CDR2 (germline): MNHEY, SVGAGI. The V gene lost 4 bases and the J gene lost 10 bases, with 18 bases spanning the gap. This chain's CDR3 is CASSWRAGREAQYF. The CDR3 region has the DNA TGTGCCAGCAGTTGGCGAGCGGGTCGCGAGGCGCAGTATTTT.

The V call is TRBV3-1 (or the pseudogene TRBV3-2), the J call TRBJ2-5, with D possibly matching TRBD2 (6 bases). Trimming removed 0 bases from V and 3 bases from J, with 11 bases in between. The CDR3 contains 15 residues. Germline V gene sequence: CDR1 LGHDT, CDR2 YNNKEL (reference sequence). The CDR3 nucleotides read TGTGCCAGCAGCCAAGATAGGGACTGGAAAGAGACCCAGTACTTC. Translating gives CASSQDRDWKETQYF.

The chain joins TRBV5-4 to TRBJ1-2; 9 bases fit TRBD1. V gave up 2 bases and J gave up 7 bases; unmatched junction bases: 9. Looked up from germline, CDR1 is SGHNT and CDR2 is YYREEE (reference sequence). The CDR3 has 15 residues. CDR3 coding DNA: TGTGCCAGCAGCTTCACAGGGGGCGAGTTGGGTGGCTACACCTTC. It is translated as CASSFTGGELGGYTF.

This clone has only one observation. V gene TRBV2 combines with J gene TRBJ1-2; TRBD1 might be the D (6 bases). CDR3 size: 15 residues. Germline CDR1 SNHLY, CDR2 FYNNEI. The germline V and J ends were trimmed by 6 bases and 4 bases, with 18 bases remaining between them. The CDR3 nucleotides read TGTGCCAGCAGCGAACGGGAGGGGGTCATCTATGGCTACACCTTC. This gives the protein CASSEREGVIYGYTF.

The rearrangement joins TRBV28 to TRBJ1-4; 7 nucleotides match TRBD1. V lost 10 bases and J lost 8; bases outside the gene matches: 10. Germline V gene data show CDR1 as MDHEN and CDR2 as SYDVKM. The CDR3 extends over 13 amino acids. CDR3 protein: CATAPTGIEKLFF. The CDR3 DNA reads TGTGCCACCGCTCCGACAGGGATAGAAAAACTGTTTTTT.

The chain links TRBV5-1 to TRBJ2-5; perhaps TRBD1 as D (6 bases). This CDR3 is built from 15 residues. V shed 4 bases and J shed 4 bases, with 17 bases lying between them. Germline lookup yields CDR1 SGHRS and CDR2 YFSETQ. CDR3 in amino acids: CASSTGHTRGETQYF. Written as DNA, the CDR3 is TGCGCCAGCAGCACGGGACACACAAGGGGAGAGACCCAGTACTTC.

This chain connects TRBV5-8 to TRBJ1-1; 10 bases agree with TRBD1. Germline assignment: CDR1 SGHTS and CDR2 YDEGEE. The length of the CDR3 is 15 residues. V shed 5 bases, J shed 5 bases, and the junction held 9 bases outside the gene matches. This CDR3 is CASRHRRGQGTEAFF. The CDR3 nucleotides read TGTGCCAGCAGGCATCGGCGGGGACAGGGGACTGAAGCTTTCTTT. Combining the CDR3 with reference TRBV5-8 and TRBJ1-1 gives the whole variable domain EAGVTQSPTHLIKTRGQQATLRCSPISGHTSVYWYQQALGLGLQFLLWYDEGEERNRGNFPPRFSGRQFPNYSSELNVNALELEDSALYLCASRHRRGQGTEAFFGQGTRLTVV.

CDR3 nucleotides: TGTGCCAGCAGCCAAGTGGGGGGTGGCTACACCTTC. Amino acids: CASSQVGGGYTF. This sequence joins TRBV3-1 (or the pseudogene TRBV3-2) and TRBJ1-2; TRBD1 is a possible D gene (5 bases). Germline assignment: CDR1 LGHDT and CDR2 YNNKEL (reference sequence). The CDR3 loop spans 12 amino acids. V was clipped by 1 base and J by 7 bases, with 7 bases between them.

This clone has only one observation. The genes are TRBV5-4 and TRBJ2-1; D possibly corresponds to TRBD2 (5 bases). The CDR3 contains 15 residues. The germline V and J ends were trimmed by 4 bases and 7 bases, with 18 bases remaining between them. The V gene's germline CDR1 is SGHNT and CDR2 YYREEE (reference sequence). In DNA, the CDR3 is TGTGCCAGCAGCATTGTGGGCGGTGAGGGAAATGAGCAGTTCTTC. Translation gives CASSIVGGEGNEQFF.

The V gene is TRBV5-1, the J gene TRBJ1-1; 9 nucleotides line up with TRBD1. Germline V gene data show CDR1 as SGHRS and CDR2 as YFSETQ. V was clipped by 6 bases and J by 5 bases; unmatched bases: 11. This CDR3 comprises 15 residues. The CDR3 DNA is TGCGCCAGCACGGACAGGGGAAGGGGAGGAACTGAAGCTTTCTTT. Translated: CASTDRGRGGTEAFF.

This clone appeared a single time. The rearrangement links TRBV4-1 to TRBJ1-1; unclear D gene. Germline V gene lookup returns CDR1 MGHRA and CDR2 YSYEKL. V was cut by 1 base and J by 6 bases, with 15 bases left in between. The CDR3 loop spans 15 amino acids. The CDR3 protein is CASSQVLAPEAEAFF. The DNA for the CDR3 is TGCGCCAGCAGCCAAGTCTTAGCCCCGGAGGCTGAAGCTTTCTTT.